This section outlines one T cell receptor beta chain sequence together with its context. Antigen: not known. This sample is part of a study of OX40 agonist ivuxolimab in advanced cancers. General study points: Relative to CD4+, CD8+ T cells held more expanded clones on average. The expanded peripheral T cells' antigen specificity was not determined.

Trimming pared 5 bases from V and 6 bases from J, leaving 11 bases between. Looked up from germline, CDR1 is MDHEN and CDR2 is SYDVKM. The CDR3 length is 12 residues. Assay used: immunoSEQ multiplex PCR; TCRdb lists only in-frame clones, some missing. The data contain about 53,000 clones, 85% to 90% of them seen just once; the ten biggest clones take up roughly a tenth. Here the sequenced sample was CD4+ or CD8+ T cells sorted from blood, taken in a trial of the OX40 agonist ivuxolimab. The receptor comes from an adult with an advanced solid tumor such as melanoma, head and neck, liver or kidney cancer. J is TRBJ2-7 and V is TRBV28; no reliable D call. For the CDR3, the DNA is TGTGCCAGCAGTCGTTCATCTGGCGAGCAGTACTTC. Translating gives CASSRSSGEQYF.